What follows are 4 T cell receptor beta chains derived from one specimen sequenced in a study of blood T cell repertoires in COVID-19. Repertoires were generated with immunoSEQ multiplex PCR, while TCRdb's copy carries only in-frame clones and drops some. This sample carries around 150,000 clones, 87% of them seen once, and the ten largest clones take 10%. Source material: peripheral blood. These receptors were collected from a woman aged 70-85 years with COVID-19, enrolled during active disease.

The V gene is TRBV2, the J gene TRBJ1-2; 11 bases are shared with TRBD1. The germline gives CDR1 SNHLY, CDR2 FYNNEI. J lost 8 bases, V lost 2 bases, and 7 bases had no gene match. The CDR3 has 15 residues. The CDR3 DNA is TGTGCCAGCAGTGAACCCGGACAGGGGGCTAGGGGCTACACCTTC. It encodes CASSEPGQGARGYTF.

This clone was observed a single time. The chain uses TRBV6-5 and TRBJ2-1; D gene ambiguous. Trimming stripped 4 bases from V and 6 bases from J, with 4 bases between. This CDR3 region has 11 residues. The germline V gene encodes CDR1 MNHEY and CDR2 SVGAGI. CDR3: CASSLFNEQFF. The CDR3 DNA reads TGTGCCAGCAGTTTATTCAATGAGCAGTTCTTC.

V gene TRBV5-4 combines with J gene TRBJ2-7; 8 positions match TRBD2. CDR3 length equals 14 residues. V trimming: 1 base; J trimming: 6 bases; junction bases outside the gene matches: 6. Germline assignment: CDR1 SGHNT and CDR2 YYREEE (reference sequence). DNA of the CDR3: TGTGCCAGCAGCTTGCCGACGGGAGGGCGCGAGCAGTACTTC. Translated, it gives CASSLPTGGREQYF. The complete variable domain, with remaining parts taken from reference TRBV5-4 and TRBJ2-7, reads ETGVTQSPTHLIKTRGQQVTLRCSSQSGHNTVSWYQQALGQGPQFIFQYYREEENGRGNFPPRFSGLQFPNYSSELNVNALELDDSALYLCASSLPTGGREQYFGPGTRLTVT.

The V gene is TRBV2, the J gene TRBJ2-5; D is ambiguous. This CDR3 has 12 amino acids. Germline assignment: CDR1 SNHLY and CDR2 FYNNEI. Trimming cost V 4 bases and J 1 base, with 4 bases left between them. The CDR3, as DNA: TGTGCCAGCAGTGCTATCCAAGAGACCCAGTACTTC. Translation gives CASSAIQETQYF.